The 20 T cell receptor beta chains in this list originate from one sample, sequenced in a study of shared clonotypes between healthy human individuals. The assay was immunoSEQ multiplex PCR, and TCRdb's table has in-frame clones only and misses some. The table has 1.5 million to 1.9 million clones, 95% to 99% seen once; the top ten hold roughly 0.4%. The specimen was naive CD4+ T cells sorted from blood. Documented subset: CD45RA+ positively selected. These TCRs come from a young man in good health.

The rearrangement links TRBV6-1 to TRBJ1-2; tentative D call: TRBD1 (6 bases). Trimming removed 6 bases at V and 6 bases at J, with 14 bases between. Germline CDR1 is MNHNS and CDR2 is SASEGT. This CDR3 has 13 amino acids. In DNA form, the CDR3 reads TGTGCCAGCAGGGGGGACACGGGCGATGGCTACACCTTC. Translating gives CASRGDTGDGYTF.

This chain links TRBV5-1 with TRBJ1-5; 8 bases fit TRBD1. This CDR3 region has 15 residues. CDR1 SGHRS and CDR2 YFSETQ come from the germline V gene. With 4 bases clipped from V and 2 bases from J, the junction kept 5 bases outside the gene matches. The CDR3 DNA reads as TGCGCCAGCAGCATTACAGGGGGTGGCAATCAGCCCCAGCATTTT. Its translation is CASSITGGGNQPQHF.

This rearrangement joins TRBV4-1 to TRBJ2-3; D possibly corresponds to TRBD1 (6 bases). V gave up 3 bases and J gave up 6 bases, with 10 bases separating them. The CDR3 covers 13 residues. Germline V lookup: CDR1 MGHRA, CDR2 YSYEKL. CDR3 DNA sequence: TGCGCCAGCAGCCAGCATAGGGGGGATACGCAGTATTTT. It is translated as CASSQHRGDTQYF.

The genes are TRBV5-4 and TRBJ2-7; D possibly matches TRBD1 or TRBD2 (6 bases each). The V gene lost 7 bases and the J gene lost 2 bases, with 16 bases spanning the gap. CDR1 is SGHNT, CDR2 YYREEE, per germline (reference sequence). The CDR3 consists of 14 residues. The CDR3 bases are TGTGCCAGCCGGTTACGAGGGGGGCCCTACGAGCAGTACTTC. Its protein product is CASRLRGGPYEQYF. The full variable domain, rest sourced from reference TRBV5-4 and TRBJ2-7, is ETGVTQSPTHLIKTRGQQVTLRCSSQSGHNTVSWYQQALGQGPQFIFQYYREEENGRGNFPPRFSGLQFPNYSSELNVNALELDDSALYLCASRLRGGPYEQYFGPGTRLTVT.

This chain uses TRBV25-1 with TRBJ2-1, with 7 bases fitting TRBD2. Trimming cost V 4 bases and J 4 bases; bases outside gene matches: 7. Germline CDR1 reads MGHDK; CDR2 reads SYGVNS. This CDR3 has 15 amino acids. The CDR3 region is CASSGAASGYNEQFF. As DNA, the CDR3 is TGTGCCAGCAGTGGGGCGGCTAGCGGATACAATGAGCAGTTCTTC.

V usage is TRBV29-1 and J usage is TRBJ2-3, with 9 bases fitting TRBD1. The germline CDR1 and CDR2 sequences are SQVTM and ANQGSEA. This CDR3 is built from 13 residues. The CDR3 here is CSLRDRAPDTQYF. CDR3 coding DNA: TGCAGTCTCCGGGACAGGGCCCCAGATACGCAGTATTTT.

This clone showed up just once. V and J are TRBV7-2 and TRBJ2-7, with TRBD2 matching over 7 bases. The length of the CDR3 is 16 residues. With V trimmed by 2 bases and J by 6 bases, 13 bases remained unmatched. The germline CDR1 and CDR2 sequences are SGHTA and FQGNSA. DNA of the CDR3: TGTGCCAGCAGCTTATACTTCGTGGGAGGGCCACCCGAGCAGTACTTC. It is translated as CASSLYFVGGPPEQYF.

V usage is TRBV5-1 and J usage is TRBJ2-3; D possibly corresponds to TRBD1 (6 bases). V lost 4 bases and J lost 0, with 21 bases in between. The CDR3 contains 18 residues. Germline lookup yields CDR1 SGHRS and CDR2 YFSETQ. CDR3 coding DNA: TGCGCCAGCAGCCTAGGGACAAATTGGCAAATTAGCACAGATACGCAGTATTTT. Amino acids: CASSLGTNWQISTDTQYF.

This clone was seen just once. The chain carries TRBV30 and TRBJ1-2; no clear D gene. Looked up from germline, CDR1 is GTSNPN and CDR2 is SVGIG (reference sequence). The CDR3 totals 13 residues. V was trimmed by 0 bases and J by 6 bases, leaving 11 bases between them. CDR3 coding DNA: TGTGCCTGGAGTGTAGGGCAGGTGAATGGCTACACCTTC. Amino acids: CAWSVGQVNGYTF.

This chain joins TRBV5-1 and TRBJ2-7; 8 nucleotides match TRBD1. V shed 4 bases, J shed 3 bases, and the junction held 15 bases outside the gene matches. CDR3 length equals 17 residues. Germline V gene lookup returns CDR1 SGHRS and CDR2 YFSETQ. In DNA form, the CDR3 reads TGCGCCAGCAGCCGATTTGAAGGACAGGGTCTCCACTACGAGCAGTACTTC. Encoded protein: CASSRFEGQGLHYEQYF.

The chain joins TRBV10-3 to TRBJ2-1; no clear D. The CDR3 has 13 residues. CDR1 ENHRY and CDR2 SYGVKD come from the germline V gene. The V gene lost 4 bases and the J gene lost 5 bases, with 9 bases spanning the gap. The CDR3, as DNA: TGTGCCATCAGTGGGGCGCGAGACAATGAGCAGTTCTTC. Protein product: CAISGARDNEQFF.

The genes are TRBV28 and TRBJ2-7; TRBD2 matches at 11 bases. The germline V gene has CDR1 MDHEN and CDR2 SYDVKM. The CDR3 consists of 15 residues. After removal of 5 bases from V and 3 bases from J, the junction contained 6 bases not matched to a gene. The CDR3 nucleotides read TGTGCCAGCAGTCAACGACTAGCGGGGAGCTACGAGCAGTACTTC. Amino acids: CASSQRLAGSYEQYF.

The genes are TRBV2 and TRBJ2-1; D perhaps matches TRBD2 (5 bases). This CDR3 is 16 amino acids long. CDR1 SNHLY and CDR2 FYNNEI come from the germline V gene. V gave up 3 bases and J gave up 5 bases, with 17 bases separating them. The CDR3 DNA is TGTGCCAGCAGTGACAAAAGACTAATTACTAACAATGAGCAGTTCTTC. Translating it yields CASSDKRLITNNEQFF.

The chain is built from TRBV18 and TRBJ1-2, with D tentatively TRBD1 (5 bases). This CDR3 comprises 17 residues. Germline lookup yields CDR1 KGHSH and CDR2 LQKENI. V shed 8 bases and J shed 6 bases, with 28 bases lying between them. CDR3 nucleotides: TGTGCCAGCGCAACTACGTCAAGATCCGGGGGGGAGAATGGCTACACCTTC. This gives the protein CASATTSRSGGENGYTF. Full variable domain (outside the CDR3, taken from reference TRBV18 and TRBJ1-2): NAGVMQNPRHLVRRRGQEARLRCSPMKGHSHVYWYRQLPEEGLKFMVYLQKENIIDESGMPKERFSAEFPKEGPSILRIQQVVRGDSAAYFCASATTSRSGGENGYTFGSGTRLTVV.

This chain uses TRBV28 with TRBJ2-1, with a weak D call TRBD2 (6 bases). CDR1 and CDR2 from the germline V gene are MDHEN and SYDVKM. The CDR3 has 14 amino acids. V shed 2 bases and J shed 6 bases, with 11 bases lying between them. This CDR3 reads CASSLPGTSNEQFF. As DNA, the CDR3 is TGTGCCAGCAGTTTACCCGGGACTTCCAATGAGCAGTTCTTC.

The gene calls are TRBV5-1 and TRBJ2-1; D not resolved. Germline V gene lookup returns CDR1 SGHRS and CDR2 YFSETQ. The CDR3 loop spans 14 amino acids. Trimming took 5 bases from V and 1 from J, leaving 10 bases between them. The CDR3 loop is CASRELPSYNEQFF. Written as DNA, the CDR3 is TGCGCCAGCAGGGAACTACCATCCTACAATGAGCAGTTCTTC.

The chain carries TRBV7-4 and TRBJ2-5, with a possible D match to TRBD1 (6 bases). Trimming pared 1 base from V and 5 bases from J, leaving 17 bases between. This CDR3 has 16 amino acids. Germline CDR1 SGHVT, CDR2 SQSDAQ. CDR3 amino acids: CASSLGGRDTHETQYF. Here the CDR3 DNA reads TGTGCCAGCAGCTTAGGAGGACGGGACACTCACGAGACCCAGTACTTC.

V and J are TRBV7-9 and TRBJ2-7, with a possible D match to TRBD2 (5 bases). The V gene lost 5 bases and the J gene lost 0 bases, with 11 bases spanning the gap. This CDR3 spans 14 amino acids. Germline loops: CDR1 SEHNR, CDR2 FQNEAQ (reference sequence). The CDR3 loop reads CASSRRSGSYEQYF. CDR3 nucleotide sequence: TGTGCCAGCAGCCGTCGGAGCGGCTCCTACGAGCAGTACTTC.

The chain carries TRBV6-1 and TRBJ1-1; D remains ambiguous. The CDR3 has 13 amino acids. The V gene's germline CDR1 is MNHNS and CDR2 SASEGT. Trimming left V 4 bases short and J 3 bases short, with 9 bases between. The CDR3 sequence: CASSVTFDTEAFF. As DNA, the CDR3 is TGTGCCAGCAGTGTAACTTTCGACACTGAAGCTTTCTTT.

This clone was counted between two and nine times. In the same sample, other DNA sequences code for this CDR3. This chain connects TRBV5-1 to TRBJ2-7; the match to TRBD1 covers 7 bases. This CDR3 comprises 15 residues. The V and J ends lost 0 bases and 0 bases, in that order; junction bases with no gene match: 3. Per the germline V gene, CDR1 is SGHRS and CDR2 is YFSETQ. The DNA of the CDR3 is TGCGCCAGCAGCTTGGGACAGGGAAGCTCCTACGAGCAGTACTTC. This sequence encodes CASSLGQGSSYEQYF.